Detailed here is one T cell receptor beta chain. Its antigen is currently not known. Per-nucleotide qualities are absent, and no much larger clonotype sits a single base away. This sample was taken from a study of blood T cell repertoires in COVID-19 (dated by TCRdb to the early 2020s). Background for the entire study: The collaborator samples originated in the United States, Italy and Spain and spanned the acute and convalescent phases of COVID-19. The prospective study material was composed of cDNA or gDNA derived from T cells, B-cell-depleted T cells, or PBMCs. Deeply sampled blood TCRbeta repertoires from subjects exposed to, actively infected with, or recovered from COVID-19 were included in the dataset. The repertoires were released in a freely available public database meant as a resource for research on the immune response to SARS-CoV-2. Samples were obtained from the ongoing ImmuneRACE study (first 160 participants) and from about 1,300 subjects provided by 6 global collaborators. A de-identified subject ID, COVID-19 status, age in years and sex were almost always included in the sample metadata. HLA class I and class II types, where available, came from metadata supplied by the sample provider rather than from assay-based typing.

Paper-wide results and their limitations: Clinical and demographic metadata were provided uncurated, with the amount varying by source and participant.

The CDR3, from cysteine to phenylalanine, totals 19 residues. Only the CDR3 region is kept as DNA, spanning 57 bases read in frame from base 1. V ends up 0 bases short and J 0 bases short, with an unmatched junction base count of 9. CDR1 MGHRA and CDR2 YSYEKL are derived from the germline V gene. TCRbeta CDR3 regions were amplified from genomic DNA using the immunoSEQ Assay, a bias-controlled multiplex PCR. Per the original workflow: Nucleated cell counts per sample were estimated from amplification of reference gene primers within the assay. Sequence reads were collapsed and filtered to measure the absolute abundance of every unique TCRbeta CDR3 rearrangement. Productive Simpson clonality was computed per sample as the square root of Simpson's diversity index over productive rearrangements. The table was pulled from immuneACCESS by TCRdb, which kept in-frame rearrangements only. Such tables lose some clones; where checked, under half of the loss comes from unresolved V genes, and the rest has no known cause. That table furnishes V, J and clone size, whereas the DNA furnished D and trimming. The sample table lists 200,000 to 300,000 clones, approximately 83% of them with a count of one. The ten largest clones capture around 2.9% of the sample.

Another Seattle source contributed samples from volunteer blood donors who had recovered from COVID-19. Collaborating institutions collected whole blood in K2EDTA tubes following their own protocols. For TCRbeta analysis, collaborator samples were shipped as frozen whole blood, as isolated PBMCs, or as DNA extracted from either sample type. This clonotype was obtained from a woman aged 25 to 39 who had recovered from COVID-19. Sequencing used peripheral blood. Recombination connected TRBV4-1 to TRBJ2-3; TRBD2 aligns with 10 central bases. For the CDR3, the sequence is CASSQDGPGLADSTDTQYF. The DNA sequence follows: TGCGCCAGCAGCCAAGATGGCCCCGGACTAGCGGATAGCACAGATACGCAGTATTTT.